The 26 T cell receptor beta chains presented below share a single source sample, sequenced in a study of response to subunit inactivated influenza vaccine. Using its own MiXCR run on the RT-PCR reads, TCRdb lists one record per CDR3 protein. The table shows fewer than 600,000 distinct CDR3 sequences, with under 8.5% occurring only once. The sequenced sample was PBMCs from blood, obtained about 24 months after vaccination. These receptors came from a man aged 50 to 75 who received an inactivated influenza vaccine.

The chain carries TRBV5-1 and TRBJ1-2; D not resolved. V gave up 4 bases and J gave up 0 bases, with 13 bases separating them. This CDR3 contains 15 residues. Germline CDR1 and CDR2: SGHRS and YFSETQ. Here the CDR3 DNA reads TGCGCCAGCAGCCTTTCGTCGAGCCCTAACTATGGCTACACCTTC. It is translated as CASSLSSSPNYGYTF.

This clonotype was seen more than once but under ten times. The chain links TRBV7-8 to TRBJ2-2; 10 bases are a match to TRBD2. Unmatched junction bases numbered 8, after V lost 1 base and J lost 9 bases. From germline, CDR1 is SGHVS and CDR2 FQNEAQ. The CDR3 runs to 16 residues. DNA for the CDR3: TGTGCCAGCAGCTTAGGGGCTAGCGGGAGCCACAGGGAGCTGTTTTTT. It encodes CASSLGASGSHRELFF.

This clonotype showed up just a few times. V gene TRBV12-3 or TRBV12-4 combines with J gene TRBJ2-2; possible D gene TRBD2, 5 bases. The CDR3 is 15 amino acids. V lost 0 bases to trimming and J lost 6 bases, with 11 bases between them. CDR3 nucleotides: TGTGCCAGCAGTTTAGCGCACCGGGGTTCCGGGGAGCTGTTTTTT. It specifies CASSLAHRGSGELFF.

CDR3 DNA sequence: TGTGCCAGCAGCGCGACTCCAACAGATACGCAGTATTTT. It translates to CASSATPTDTQYF. The rearrangement uses TRBV9 and TRBJ2-3; D unresolved. There are 13 residues in the CDR3. V shed 3 bases and J shed 3 bases, with 8 bases lying between them. Germline lookup yields CDR1 SGDLS and CDR2 YYNGEE.

V and J are TRBV7-2 and TRBJ1-2; perhaps TRBD1 as D (6 bases). CDR3 length equals 15 residues. The germline V gene encodes CDR1 SGHTA and CDR2 FQGNSA. V lost 5 bases, J lost 4 bases, and 17 bases lay in between. The CDR3 DNA reads as TGTGCCAGCAGCCCGGGGGCGGAACAGTCCTATGGCTACACCTTC. This gives the protein CASSPGAEQSYGYTF.

The rearrangement uses TRBV10-2 and TRBJ1-1, with D possibly matching TRBD1 (5 bases). The CDR3 has 13 amino acids. Germline V gene lookup returns CDR1 WSHSY and CDR2 SAAADI. The V end lost 11 bases, the J end lost 4 bases, and 17 bases lay between the germline ends. The CDR3 loop reads CAGRGATSTEAFF. CDR3 DNA sequence: TGCGCCGGCCGGGGCGCCACGAGCACTGAAGCTTTCTTT.

The CDR3 coding sequence is TGTGCCAGCAGCTTAGTAGTGGGACAGGGGACGTACGAGCAGTACTTC. It specifies CASSLVVGQGTYEQYF. The rearrangement links TRBV7-8 to TRBJ2-7; 10 bases align to TRBD1. Germline lookup yields CDR1 SGHVS and CDR2 FQNEAQ. V was pared by 1 base and J by 4 bases, with 7 bases of the junction left unmatched. The CDR3 loop spans 16 amino acids.

This clonotype was counted a few times. The chain is built from TRBV7-9 and TRBJ2-7, with D perhaps TRBD1 or TRBD2 (5 bases each). Trimming pared 3 bases from V and 4 bases from J, leaving 13 bases between. The CDR3 totals 14 residues. Germline assignment: CDR1 SEHNR and CDR2 FQNEAQ (reference sequence). In DNA, the CDR3 is TGTGCCAGCAGCTTTGGGACGGCGGCGTACGAGCAGTACTTC. Protein product: CASSFGTAAYEQYF.

CDR3 residues: CASSLLGGGAMMEQFF. The CDR3 nucleotides read TGTGCCAGCAGCTTATTGGGCGGGGGGGCCATGATGGAGCAGTTCTTC. V and J are TRBV7-2 and TRBJ2-1; 9 bases agree with TRBD2. This CDR3 contains 16 residues. V dropped 2 bases and J dropped 10; count of bases not matched to a gene: 12. Germline CDR1 reads SGHTA; CDR2 reads FQGNSA. Looking up the rest from reference TRBV7-2 and TRBJ2-1 gives the full variable domain: GAGVSQSPSNKVTEKGKDVELRCDPISGHTALYWYRQSLGQGLEFLIYFQGNSAPDKSGLPSDRFSAERTGGSVSTLTIQRTQQEDSAVYLCASSLLGGGAMMEQFFGPGTRLTVL.

This clonotype was observed at least ten times. The chain uses TRBV6-5 and TRBJ2-5, with 7 bases identical to TRBD2. Germline V gene sequence: CDR1 MNHEY, CDR2 SVGAGI. The CDR3 consists of 11 residues. Trimming removed 6 bases from V and 5 bases from J; junction bases left unmatched: 0. The CDR3 DNA is TGTGCCAGCAGGCGGGGGGAGACCCAGTACTTC. It encodes CASRRGETQYF.

Ten or more counts support this clonotype. The chain recombines TRBV7-9 with TRBJ1-1; D unresolved. The germline V and J ends were trimmed by 1 base and 7 bases, with 7 bases remaining between them. CDR1 and CDR2 (germline): SEHNR, FQNEAQ (reference sequence). This CDR3 spans 12 amino acids. This CDR3 reads CASSLGHSEAFF. CDR3 nucleotide sequence: TGTGCCAGCAGCTTAGGGCACAGTGAAGCTTTCTTT.

The sample holds a few counts of this clonotype. This rearrangement joins TRBV20-1 to TRBJ2-1; 13 bases align to TRBD2. Germline V gene data show CDR1 as DFQATT and CDR2 as SNEGSKA (reference sequence). V trimming: 4 bases; J trimming: 0 bases; junction bases outside the gene matches: 9. CDR3 size: 18 residues. In nucleotides, the CDR3 is TGCAGTGCTAACCTATTGGGACTAGCGGGGAGCTCCTACAATGAGCAGTTCTTC. It codes for CSANLLGLAGSSYNEQFF.

This clonotype was observed a few times. The chain links TRBV11-3 to TRBJ2-1; D uncertain. From germline, CDR1 is SGHNT and CDR2 YENEEA. There are 16 residues in the CDR3. V lost 5 bases and J 5 bases, leaving 19 bases between the germline ends. The CDR3 DNA is TGTGCCAGCAGCAGGTCCTGGACCCCTTATAACAATGAGCAGTTCTTC. Its protein product is CASSRSWTPYNNEQFF. The whole variable domain, remainder taken from reference TRBV11-3 and TRBJ2-1, is EAGVVQSPRYKIIEKKQPVAFWCNPISGHNTLYWYLQNLGQGPELLIRYENEEAVDDSQLPKDRFSAERLKGVDSTLKIQPAELGDSAVYLCASSRSWTPYNNEQFFGPGTRLTVL.

This clonotype was detected a few times. A junction end diverges from the germline sequence, so it may reflect a read error. The CDR3 nucleotides are TGCGCCAGCAGTCAAGATGTAGGGTATGGCTACACCTTC. Its protein product is CASSQDVGYGYTF. The chain combines TRBV4-3 with TRBJ1-2; D ambiguous. The CDR3 totals 13 residues. Germline V CDR1 and CDR2: LGHNA, YSLEER.

With respect to this clonotype: The junction differs from germline at one of its ends, possibly a read error. The rearrangement links TRBV6-5 to TRBJ2-7; 8 bases are shared with TRBD2. The CDR3 loop spans 14 amino acids. The germline V gene encodes CDR1 MNHEY and CDR2 SVGAGI. This CDR3 is CANSYERGRDEQYF. As DNA, the CDR3 is TGTGCCAACAGTTACGAGCGGGGGCGCGACGAGCAGTACTTC.

The V call is TRBV10-3, the J call TRBJ2-7; TRBD1 matches 11 bases. Germline CDR1 reads ENHRY; CDR2 reads SYGVKD. With 5 bases clipped from V and 4 bases from J, the junction kept 13 bases outside the gene matches. The CDR3 is 17 residues long. The chain's CDR3 is CAISPQKGQGVKYEQYF. The CDR3 DNA reads as TGTGCCATCAGTCCACAGAAGGGACAGGGGGTAAAGTACGAGCAGTACTTC.

This clonotype was counted many times. The V and J genes are TRBV12-3 or TRBV12-4 and TRBJ1-2; TRBD1 matches at 7 bases. V lost 6 bases and J lost 6; bases outside the gene matches: 10. The CDR3 is 14 residues long. The CDR3 nucleotides are TGTGCCAGCAGCCTAACCGACAGGGCAAATGGCTACACCTTC. Translation: CASSLTDRANGYTF.

Many counts were recorded for this clonotype. The V call is TRBV7-2, the J call TRBJ1-1; D gene ambiguous. The CDR3 totals 14 residues. Germline V gives CDR1 SGHTA, CDR2 FQGNSA. V lost 1 base, J lost 1 base, and 7 bases lay in between. CDR3 protein: CASSLVVWNTEAFF. The DNA for the CDR3 is TGTGCCAGCAGCTTAGTGGTATGGAACACTGAAGCTTTCTTT.

This clonotype was seen more than once but under ten times. V usage is TRBV12-3 or TRBV12-4 and J usage is TRBJ2-2; perhaps TRBD2 as D (5 bases). This CDR3 has 16 residues. V shed 5 bases and J shed 4 bases, with 17 bases lying between them. The CDR3 DNA reads as TGTGCCAGCAGTCCATCCCTGAGGGCGCGCACCGGGGAGCTGTTTTTT. It codes for CASSPSLRARTGELFF.

The V call is TRBV20-1, the J call TRBJ2-2; the match to TRBD2 covers 11 bases. CDR3 size: 14 residues. V gave up 6 bases and J gave up 6 bases; unmatched junction bases: 6. CDR1 DFQATT and CDR2 SNEGSKA come from the germline V gene (reference sequence). CDR3 DNA: TGCAGTGCCCGAACTAGCGGGGGAGCCGGGGAGCTGTTTTTT. This sequence encodes CSARTSGGAGELFF.

This clonotype was seen at least ten times. The CDR3 region has the DNA TGCAGTGCTAATCAGGGATCCGTTAGCACAGATACGCAGTATTTT. It specifies CSANQGSVSTDTQYF. The chain carries TRBV20-1 and TRBJ2-3, with D tentatively TRBD1 (5 bases). The germline CDR1 and CDR2 sequences are DFQATT and SNEGSKA (reference sequence). The CDR3 extends over 15 amino acids. The V gene lost 4 bases and the J gene lost 0 bases, with 14 bases spanning the gap.

This clonotype occurred a few times. This chain uses TRBV13 with TRBJ2-1; 9 bases line up with TRBD2. CDR1 is PRHDT and CDR2 is FYEKMQ in the germline V gene (reference sequence). The CDR3 length is 17 residues. The V and J ends lost 5 bases and 1 base, in that order; junction bases with no gene match: 9. The CDR3: CASSTRTSARSYNEQFF. CDR3 bases: TGTGCCAGCAGCACCCGGACTAGCGCGAGATCCTACAATGAGCAGTTCTTC.

The gene calls are TRBV20-1 and TRBJ1-1; D is undetermined. The germline V gene encodes CDR1 DFQATT and CDR2 SNEGSKA (reference sequence). Trimming stripped 0 bases from V and 8 bases from J, with 13 bases between. CDR3 length equals 13 residues. This CDR3 is CSARDPVAAEAFF. DNA of the CDR3: TGCAGTGCTAGAGATCCGGTTGCGGCGGAAGCTTTCTTT.

V and J are TRBV20-1 and TRBJ2-7; the match to TRBD2 covers 10 bases. Germline lookup yields CDR1 DFQATT and CDR2 SNEGSKA (reference sequence). Trimming at V came to 1 base and at J to 4 bases, leaving 1 base not matched to a gene. This CDR3 is built from 13 residues. The CDR3 loop reads CSARGAGGYEQYF. The CDR3 region has the DNA TGCAGTGCTAGAGGAGCGGGAGGGTACGAGCAGTACTTC.

This clonotype appeared a few times. As DNA, the CDR3 is TGTGCCAGCAGCTATACAGGGTCAGAGACCCAGTACTTC. Its protein product is CASSYTGSETQYF. The chain combines TRBV7-2 with TRBJ2-5, with D tentatively TRBD1 (6 bases). Trimming removed 4 bases at V and 4 bases at J, with 10 bases between. This CDR3 comprises 13 residues. Per germline, CDR1 SGHTA and CDR2 FQGNSA.

This clonotype was recorded many times. The junction departs from germline at one end; a sequencing error may be responsible. V usage is TRBV27 and J usage is TRBJ2-2; D not resolved. The CDR3 totals 16 residues. The V gene's germline CDR1 is MNHEY and CDR2 SMNVEV (reference sequence). For the CDR3, the DNA is TGTGCCAGCAGTTTATTCGGGCAGGCGAAAACCGGGGAGCTGTTTTTT. Protein product: CASSLFGQAKTGELFF.